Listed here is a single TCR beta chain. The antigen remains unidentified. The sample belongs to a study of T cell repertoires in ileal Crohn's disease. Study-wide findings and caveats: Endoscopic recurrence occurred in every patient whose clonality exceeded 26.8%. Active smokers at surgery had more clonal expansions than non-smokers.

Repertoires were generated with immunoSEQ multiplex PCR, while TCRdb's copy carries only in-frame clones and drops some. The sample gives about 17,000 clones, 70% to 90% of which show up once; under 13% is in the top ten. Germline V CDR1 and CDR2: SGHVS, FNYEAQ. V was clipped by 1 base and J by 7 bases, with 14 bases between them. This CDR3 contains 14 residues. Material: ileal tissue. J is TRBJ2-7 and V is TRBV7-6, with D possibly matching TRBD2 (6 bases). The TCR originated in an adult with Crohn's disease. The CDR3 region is CASSLVGFAGEQYF. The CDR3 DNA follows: TGTGCCAGCAGCTTAGTCGGGTTTGCGGGGGAGCAGTACTTC.